Listed below are T cell receptor beta chains from one sample, sequenced in a study of shared clonotypes between healthy human individuals. TCRdb's copy holds only in-frame clones and misses some; the assay was immunoSEQ multiplex PCR. The repertoire holds fewer than 3 million clones, just under 95% seen once, with 0.3% to 0.45% in the top ten. Sequencing was performed on naive CD4+ T cells from PBMCs. The receptors shown here come from a man aged 18 to 30 in good health. Some clones in this sample may be carry-over from other donors' samples. Both conserved end residues are part of each CDR3. D genes are given only for firm matches. Clone size is given for some rows only: seen once, a few or many times, or a class if the clone is expanded.

V	D	size	J	DNA	CDR3
TRBV6-6	TRBD1	.	TRBJ1-5	TGTGCCAGCAGTTACTCAATGGACAGGCATCAGCCCCAGCATTTT	CASSYSMDRHQPQHF
TRBV7-3	.	.	TRBJ2-3	TGTGCCAGCAGCTCGGCAGGGGGGAGCACAGATACGCAGTATTTT	CASSSAGGSTDTQYF
TRBV5-5	.	.	TRBJ1-2	TGTGCCAGCAGCTTGGAACAGGGCCAAGGCTACACCTTC	CASSLEQGQGYTF
TRBV11-3	.	.	TRBJ2-2	TGTGCCAGCAGCCTCTTTCAGGCCGGGGAGCTGTTTTTT	CASSLFQAGELFF
TRBV15	.	.	TRBJ2-7	TGTGCCACCAGCAGAAGAGGAGACTTCTACGAGCAGTACTTC	CATSRRGDFYEQYF
TRBV9	.	.	TRBJ2-5	TGTGCCAGCAGCGTGGAGGGGCATGGGACCCAGTACTTC	CASSVEGHGTQYF
TRBV7-9	TRBD2	.	TRBJ2-5	TGTGCCAGCAGCTTAGGATTAGCGGGAGGGCCGAGTGGAGAGACCCAGTACTTC	CASSLGLAGGPSGETQYF
TRBV7-2	TRBD1	.	TRBJ1-3	TGTGCCAGCAGGTCAACAGGGGGCTACGGAAACACCATATATTTT	CASRSTGGYGNTIYF
TRBV9	TRBD2	.	TRBJ2-5	TGTGCCAGCAGCGTTGGGGGAGGGCAGGTGGCCCAGTACTTC	CASSVGGGQVAQYF
TRBV5-4	TRBD1	few	TRBJ2-5	TGTGCCAGCAGCCTGGGACAGGGGGCAGAGACCCAGTACTTC	CASSLGQGAETQYF
TRBV6-6	TRBD1	.	TRBJ2-1	TGTGCCAGCAGCCCCAGACAGGGCTACAATGAGCAGTTCTTC	CASSPRQGYNEQFF
TRBV20-1	.	few	TRBJ1-1	TGCAGTGCTAGAAAGAACACTGAAGCTTTCTTT	CSARKNTEAFF
TRBV6-5	.	.	TRBJ2-3	TGTGCCAGCAGTTACTCCCCCACTTACACAGATACGCAGTATTTT	CASSYSPTYTDTQYF
TRBV6-4	.	once	TRBJ2-7	TGTGCCAGCAGTGACATCTACGAGCAGTACTTC	CASSDIYEQYF
TRBV28	.	.	TRBJ2-5	TGTGCCAGCAACTTCAGGGGACGGGGAGAGACCCAGTACTTC	CASNFRGRGETQYF
TRBV7-2	.	.	TRBJ2-3	TGTGCCAGCAGCCCCCGGGCGGGGAGAATAGATACGCAGTATTTT	CASSPRAGRIDTQYF
TRBV4-1	TRBD2	.	TRBJ2-5	TGCGCCAGCAGCCAAGGTACGGGACTAGCGGAAAGGGAGACCCAGTACTTC	CASSQGTGLAERETQYF
TRBV28	TRBD1	.	TRBJ2-7	TGTGCCAGCAGCACCAGGTCGGACAGGTTTATCTTC	CASSTRSDRFIF
TRBV27	.	.	TRBJ1-2	TGTGCCAGCAGTCGACTTACCAGGGAGAACTATGGCTACACCTTC	CASSRLTRENYGYTF
TRBV7-2	.	.	TRBJ2-5	TGTGCCAGCAGCTTAGTATCACCTTACCAAGAGACCCAGTACTTC	CASSLVSPYQETQYF
TRBV9	TRBD1	.	TRBJ2-2	TGTGCCAGCAGCCCCCGGGACAGCGGGGAGCTGTTTTTT	CASSPRDSGELFF
TRBV15	TRBD1	.	TRBJ2-7	TGTGCCACCTCAAAGATAGGACAGGGGTCTAGGCCAAGCTCCTACGAGCAGTACTTC	CATSKIGQGSRPSSYEQYF
TRBV28	.	.	TRBJ1-2	TGTGCCAGCAGTTTATCCCCCCCCCTCCCGACAGCATCTCGGGGCTACACCTTC	CASSLSPPLPTASRGYTF
TRBV4-3	TRBD1	.	TRBJ1-4	TGCGCCAGCAGCCAGGGACAGACTAATGAAAAACTGTTTTTT	CASSQGQTNEKLFF
TRBV14	TRBD2	.	TRBJ2-1	TGTGCCAGCAGCCCCCTAGCGGGGCGGGCCTACAATGAGCAGTTCTTC	CASSPLAGRAYNEQFF
TRBV19	TRBD2	.	TRBJ2-1	TGTGCCAGTAGTACACTGTCGGTTAGGACTAGCGGGCCGTTCTCCTACAATGAGCAGTTCTTC	CASSTLSVRTSGPFSYNEQFF
TRBV9	.	.	TRBJ2-5	TGTGCCAGCAGCACCCTCGGAGTTAGAGAGACCCAGTACTTC	CASSTLGVRETQYF
TRBV30	.	.	TRBJ1-3	TGTGCCTGGAGTGCGGCATCCGGAAACACCATATATTTT	CAWSAASGNTIYF
TRBV7-8	.	.	TRBJ2-2	TGTGCCAGCAGCTTGGATCGCGGGGAGCTGTTTTTT	CASSLDRGELFF
TRBV7-6	.	.	TRBJ2-3	TGTGCCAGCAGCTTAGCGCCGGGTTCAGCAGATACGCAGTATTTT	CASSLAPGSADTQYF
TRBV6-5	.	once	TRBJ1-4	TGTGCCAGCACGGACGGTGCAACTAATGAAAAACTGTTTTTT	CASTDGATNEKLFF
TRBV28	.	.	TRBJ2-2	TGTGCCAGCAGTTTAAGGTCATTGGGGGCCGGGGAGCTGTTTTTT	CASSLRSLGAGELFF
TRBV2	.	.	TRBJ2-7	TGTGCCAGCAGTGAAAGGGCGGCAGGCGAGCAGTACTTC	CASSERAAGEQYF
TRBV10-2	TRBD2	.	TRBJ2-2	TGCGCCAGCAGTGAGAAGGATAGCGGGAGTGTCGGGGAGCTGTTTTTT	CASSEKDSGSVGELFF
TRBV6-6	.	once	TRBJ2-5	TGTGCCAGCAGCCCCGGAGAGACCCAGTACTTC	CASSPGETQYF
TRBV7-2	TRBD2	.	TRBJ2-3	TGTGCCAGCAGCTTGCGTAGCGGGAGCACAGATACGCAGTATTTT	CASSLRSGSTDTQYF
TRBV5-1	TRBD2	.	TRBJ2-2	TGCGCCAGCAGCTCGGGACTAGCGGGAGGAACCGGGGAGCTGTTTTTT	CASSSGLAGGTGELFF
TRBV13	.	.	TRBJ2-3	TGTGCCAGCAGCTTATTGTCTGCCCTCACAGATACGCAGTATTTT	CASSLLSALTDTQYF
TRBV28	.	.	TRBJ2-2	TGTGCCAGCAGTAGACCGGGGGCCCCGAACACCGGGGAGCTGTTTTTT	CASSRPGAPNTGELFF
TRBV2	.	few	TRBJ1-1	TGTGCCAGCAGGTGGATAGAGAACACTGAAGCTTTCTTT	CASRWIENTEAFF
TRBV10-1	.	.	TRBJ1-3	TGCGCCAGCAGTGAAGGCCTTGGAAACACCATATATTTT	CASSEGLGNTIYF
TRBV28	.	once	TRBJ1-4	TGTGCCAGCTTGGAGTCTACGGGGGCGCGTGAAAAACTGTTTTTT	CASLESTGAREKLFF
TRBV5-4	.	once	TRBJ2-1	TGTGCCAGCAGCAACCCAAAGCGACAGGGGAGGGACAATGAGCAGTTCTTC	CASSNPKRQGRDNEQFF
TRBV29-1	.	.	TRBJ2-3	TGCAGTGCAAAGGGTGTCAGGAGAGGACCCACAGATACGCAGTATTTT	CSAKGVRRGPTDTQYF
TRBV27	.	.	TRBJ2-2	TGTGCCAGCAGTTTATCCCGACGTGGTACAACCGGGGAGCTGTTTTTT	CASSLSRRGTTGELFF
TRBV6-1	.	.	TRBJ2-7	TGTGCCAGCAGTCAAGGGACATCAGCCTACGAGCAGTACTTC	CASSQGTSAYEQYF
TRBV28	TRBD2	.	TRBJ2-7	TGTGCCAGCAACCCAGGCGGGAGCTCCTACGAGCAGTACTTC	CASNPGGSSYEQYF
TRBV6-1	.	.	TRBJ2-7	TGTGCCAGCAGTCAGGCCTACGAGCAGTACTTC	CASSQAYEQYF